This paragraph covers one T cell receptor (beta chain) sequence. It has no known antigen specificity. No qualities accompany the bases; no much larger clone lies one base away. The data stem from a study of blood T cell repertoires in COVID-19 (TCRdb year 2020). Background on the whole study: The collaborator samples originated in the United States, Italy and Spain and spanned the acute and convalescent phases of COVID-19. The sample metadata nearly always contained a de-identified subject ID, COVID-19 status, age in years and sex. The repertoires were released in a freely available public database meant as a resource for research on the immune response to SARS-CoV-2. Samples were obtained from the ongoing ImmuneRACE study (first 160 participants) and from about 1,300 subjects provided by 6 global collaborators. Deeply sampled blood TCRbeta repertoires from subjects exposed to, actively infected with, or recovered from COVID-19 were included in the dataset. The prospective study material was composed of cDNA or gDNA derived from T cells, B-cell-depleted T cells, or PBMCs. Where available, HLA class I and class II types were taken from metadata supplied by the sample provider and were not determined by assay-based typing. Points the paper makes about the study in general: Clinical and demographic metadata were provided uncurated, with the amount varying by source and participant.

TCRbeta CDR3 regions were amplified from genomic DNA by means of the immunoSEQ Assay, a bias-controlled multiplex PCR. On the authors' methods: Nucleated cell counts per sample were estimated from amplification of reference gene primers within the assay. Sequence reads were collapsed and filtered to measure the absolute abundance of every unique TCRbeta CDR3 rearrangement. For each sample, productive Simpson clonality was calculated by taking the square root of Simpson's diversity index across productive rearrangements. TCRdb limited this immuneACCESS table to in-frame rearrangements with V and J called. A share of clones is missing; checked studies link under half to unresolved V genes, and the rest is unexplained. The V and J calls and the clone size are those of that table, but D and trimming were determined from the DNA. This sample is represented by almost 250,000 clones; more than 85% of them were singletons. Approximately 3.7% of the sample belongs to the ten largest clones.

In the prospective study, participants were about 18 to 100 years old, resided in fewer than 25 geographic areas of the United States, and were enrolled through a virtual design. To assign participants to cohorts, the prospective study relied on clinical history that participants themselves reported in a screening survey and a study questionnaire. Recovered participants in ImmuneRACE Cohort 3 were defined as having two consecutive negative NP/OP PCR tests, clearance from a healthcare professional, or resolution of symptoms. Mobile phlebotomists in the prospective study collected whole blood, serum and a nasopharyngeal or oropharyngeal swab from every participant. Participants in the prospective study had the option to provide additional blood draws and questionnaires over an approximately 2-month period. Before DNA extraction, blood samples from the prospective study were shipped at room temperature or frozen.

From its cysteine to its phenylalanine, the CDR3 spans 16 amino acids. CDR3 DNA is the only sequence kept; it has 48 bases, read in frame from the first base. V lost 9 bases and J lost 0 bases; the stretch between them is 19 bases long. Based on the germline V gene, the CDR1 and CDR2 sequences are KGHDR and SFDVKD. The receptor comes from a woman aged 25 to 39 who had recovered from COVID-19. Specimen: PBMCs or T cells enriched from blood (not recorded which). Rearrangement joined TRBV24-1 to TRBJ2-5; no D gene is confidently identified. The CDR3 is CATGLPGPLYQETQYF. The bases read TGTGCCACCGGCCTTCCTGGCCCCCTGTACCAAGAGACCCAGTACTTC.